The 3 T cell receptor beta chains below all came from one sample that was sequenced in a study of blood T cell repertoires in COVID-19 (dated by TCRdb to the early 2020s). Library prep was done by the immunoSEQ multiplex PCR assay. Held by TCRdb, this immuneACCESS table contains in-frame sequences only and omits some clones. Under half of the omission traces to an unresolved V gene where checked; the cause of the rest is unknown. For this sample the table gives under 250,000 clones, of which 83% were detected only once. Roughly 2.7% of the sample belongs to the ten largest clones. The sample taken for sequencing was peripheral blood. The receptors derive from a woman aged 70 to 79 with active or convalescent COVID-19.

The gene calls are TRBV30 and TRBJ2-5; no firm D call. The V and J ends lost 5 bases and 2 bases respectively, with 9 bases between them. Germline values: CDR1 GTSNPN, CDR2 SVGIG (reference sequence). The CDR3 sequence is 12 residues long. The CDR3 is CAWAPPQETQYF. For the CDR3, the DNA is TGTGCCTGGGCCCCTCCGCAAGAGACCCAGTACTTC.

CDR3 amino acids: CASSLGGTLDTQYF. DNA of the CDR3: TGTGCCAGCAGCTTAGGAGGGACTCTGGATACGCAGTATTTT. This sequence joins TRBV7-3 and TRBJ2-3, with D possibly TRBD2 on 6 matching bases. This CDR3 contains 14 residues. Germline-derived CDR1 and CDR2 are SGHTA and FQGTGA. Trimming took off 2 bases at V and 6 bases at J, with 12 bases between the two ends.

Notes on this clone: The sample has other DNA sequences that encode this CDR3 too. The CDR3 region has the DNA TGTGCCAGCAGCTTTCGTACAGATACGCAGTATTTT. Translated: CASSFRTDTQYF. This chain uses TRBV5-8 with TRBJ2-3; D unresolved. Trimming shortened V by 2 bases and J by 3 bases, and 4 bases separated the two germline ends. Germline CDR1 is SGHTS and CDR2 is YDEGEE. CDR3 length equals 12 residues.